Shown below are 26 T cell receptor beta chains from a single sample sequenced in a study of blood T cell repertoires in COVID-19. This table comes from immunoSEQ multiplex PCR, and its TCRdb copy is limited to in-frame clones, with some not included. This table has 350,000 to 450,000 clones, around 85% appearing once. The sequencing input was peripheral blood. The origin of the receptors is a young woman with acute or convalescent COVID-19.

The gene calls are TRBV28 and TRBJ2-7; 7 positions agree with TRBD1. CDR1 MDHEN and CDR2 SYDVKM come from the germline V gene. The CDR3 is made up of 15 amino acids. V was clipped by 7 bases and J by 4 bases; unmatched bases: 13. The CDR3, as DNA: TGTGCCAGCACCCTACAGGGGTTTTTTGGGTACGAGCAGTACTTC. This sequence encodes CASTLQGFFGYEQYF. Complete variable domain (other parts from reference TRBV28 and TRBJ2-7): DVKVTQSSRYLVKRTGEKVFLECVQDMDHENMFWYRQDPGLGLRLIYFSYDVKMKEKGDIPEGYSVSREKKERFSLILESASTNQTSMYLCASTLQGFFGYEQYFGPGTRLTVT.

V gene TRBV4-1 combines with J gene TRBJ1-4; D remains ambiguous. Trimming took 3 bases from V and 1 from J, leaving 6 bases between them. Germline values: CDR1 MGHRA, CDR2 YSYEKL. The CDR3 loop spans 14 amino acids. CDR3 nucleotides: TGCGCCAGCAGCCAGAGAGGAACTAATGAAAAACTGTTTTTT. Translating gives CASSQRGTNEKLFF.

This chain links TRBV5-6 with TRBJ1-1, with unresolved D. CDR3 length: 12 amino acids. Deletions cut 0 bases from V and 5 bases from J, with 5 bases between. The germline CDR1 and CDR2 sequences are SGHDT and YYEEEE. The CDR3 sequence is CASSLAYTEAFF. In DNA, the CDR3 is TGTGCCAGCAGCTTGGCCTATACTGAAGCTTTCTTT.

This clone was seen just once. The CDR3 nucleotides read TGTGCCAGCAGTATTCGGACTAGCGGGAGTGATACGCAGTATTTT. Translating it yields CASSIRTSGSDTQYF. The chain is built from TRBV6-2 or TRBV6-3 and TRBJ2-3; 13 bases match TRBD2. From germline, CDR1 is MNHEY and CDR2 SVGEGT. Trimming at V came to 5 bases and at J to 6 bases, leaving 5 bases not matched to a gene. The CDR3 sequence is 15 residues long.

J is TRBJ2-2 and V is TRBV10-3, with 7 bases aligning to TRBD1. The CDR3 has 16 amino acids. The germline gives CDR1 ENHRY, CDR2 SYGVKD. The ends lost 5 bases at V and 1 base at J; junction bases unmatched: 7. CDR3 coding DNA: TGTGCCATCAGTTACAGGACAGGCGAGAACACCGGGGAGCTGTTTTTT. Translation gives CAISYRTGENTGELFF.

V is TRBV6-5 and J is TRBJ2-7, with 16 positions matching TRBD2. This CDR3 is 15 amino acids long. Germline V gene sequence: CDR1 MNHEY, CDR2 SVGAGI. V lost 7 bases and J lost 3; bases outside the gene matches: 3. CDR3 nucleotide sequence: TGTGCCAGCATGGGACTAGCGGGAGGGCTCTACGAGCAGTACTTC. Encoded protein: CASMGLAGGLYEQYF.

CDR3 protein: CASSLGVAGGPSEQFF. The CDR3 DNA reads TGTGCCAGCAGTTTGGGAGTAGCGGGAGGGCCCTCCGAGCAGTTCTTC. The rearrangement links TRBV27 to TRBJ2-1; 11 positions match TRBD2. The CDR3 is 16 amino acids. The trim removed 3 bases at V and 10 bases at J, leaving 11 bases unmatched. Germline lookup yields CDR1 MNHEY and CDR2 SMNVEV (reference sequence).

This clone was found once. The V and J genes are TRBV7-9 and TRBJ1-4, with a tentative D call TRBD1 (6 bases). Germline lookup yields CDR1 SEHNR and CDR2 FQNEAQ (reference sequence). Between the trimmed V and J ends, which lost 6 bases and 6 bases, there was a span of 17 bases. This CDR3 spans 15 amino acids. This CDR3 reads CASSRSGGGDEKLFF. The CDR3 nucleotides read TGTGCCAGCAGTCGAAGCGGGGGCGGGGATGAAAAACTGTTTTTT.

This chain joins TRBV11-2 and TRBJ2-5; TRBD2 agrees at 7 bases. V trimming: 6 bases; J trimming: 4 bases; junction bases outside the gene matches: 8. The CDR3 loop spans 14 amino acids. The germline V gene has CDR1 SGHAT and CDR2 FQNNGV. The CDR3 reads CASRHRGVGETQYF. The CDR3 nucleotides are TGTGCCAGCAGACATCGGGGGGTGGGAGAGACCCAGTACTTC.

This clone showed up just a few times. V and J are TRBV11-2 and TRBJ1-6, with D perhaps matching TRBD1 (6 bases). Germline CDR1 SGHAT, CDR2 FQNNGV. Trimming stripped 4 bases from V and 10 bases from J, with 14 bases between. The CDR3 has 14 residues. Written as DNA, the CDR3 is TGTGCCAGCAGCTCTACAGGGTGGGACTCACCCCTCCACTTT. Translated, it gives CASSSTGWDSPLHF.

The CDR3 bases are TGTGCCAGTAGTTTAAGACAGGGCAATCAGCCCCAGCATTTT. This sequence encodes CASSLRQGNQPQHF. The rearrangement links TRBV19 to TRBJ1-5, with a possible D match to TRBD1 (6 bases). V was clipped by 5 bases and J by 2 bases, with 10 bases between them. The CDR3 loop spans 14 amino acids. The germline gives CDR1 LNHDA, CDR2 SQIVND (reference sequence). Full variable domain (outside the CDR3, taken from reference TRBV19 and TRBJ1-5): DGGITQSPKYLFRKEGQNVTLSCEQNLNHDAMYWYRQDPGQGLRLIYYSQIVNDFQKGDIAEGYSVSREKKESFPLTVTSAQKNPTAFYLCASSLRQGNQPQHFGDGTRLSIL.

The genes are TRBV10-1 and TRBJ1-6; no clear D gene. CDR1 is WNHNN, CDR2 SYGVQD, per germline (reference sequence). Trimming took off 3 bases at V and 7 bases at J, with 7 bases between the two ends. This CDR3 is built from 13 residues. CDR3: CASSERGNSPLHF. DNA of the CDR3: TGCGCCAGCAGTGAAAGAGGAAATTCACCCCTCCACTTT.

The chain recombines TRBV5-1 with TRBJ1-1, with D possibly TRBD1 on 5 matching bases. V was pared by 0 bases and J by 7 bases, with 10 bases between. This CDR3 region has 13 residues. Germline V gene lookup returns CDR1 SGHRS and CDR2 YFSETQ. CDR3 bases: TGCGCCAGCAGCTTGGCAGGGCGGCTTGAAGCTTTCTTT. This codes for CASSLAGRLEAFF.

This clone has ten or more counts. This chain connects TRBV29-1 to TRBJ1-2; 9 bases are a match to TRBD1. CDR1 is SQVTM and CDR2 is ANQGSEA in the germline V gene. There are 16 residues in the CDR3. V gave up 5 bases and J gave up 5 bases; unmatched junction bases: 15. CDR3 sequence reads: CSVSPGTGKHVYGYTF. DNA for the CDR3: TGCAGCGTTTCTCCAGGGACAGGGAAGCACGTTTATGGCTACACCTTC.

This rearrangement joins TRBV7-2 to TRBJ1-2; D perhaps matches TRBD1 (6 bases). The CDR3 is 15 residues long. The germline gives CDR1 SGHTA, CDR2 FQGNSA. The germline V and J ends were trimmed by 4 bases and 4 bases, with 16 bases remaining between them. In DNA form, the CDR3 reads TGTGCCAGCAGCTCCCGGGGGGGCTCAGGCTATGGCTACACCTTC. The encoded protein is CASSSRGGSGYGYTF. The full variable domain, rest sourced from reference TRBV7-2 and TRBJ1-2, is GAGVSQSPSNKVTEKGKDVELRCDPISGHTALYWYRQSLGQGLEFLIYFQGNSAPDKSGLPSDRFSAERTGGSVSTLTIQRTQQEDSAVYLCASSSRGGSGYGYTFGSGTRLTVV.

This clone is a singleton in its sample. The chain employs TRBV6-5 and TRBJ1-1, with a weak D call TRBD1 (5 bases). In germline, CDR1 is MNHEY, CDR2 SVGAGI. Trimming removed 8 bases at V and 1 base at J, with 14 bases between. This CDR3 is 14 amino acids long. The CDR3 coding sequence is TGTGCCAGCGCCCAGACAGCCCAGAACACTGAAGCTTTCTTT. This encodes CASAQTAQNTEAFF.

The rearrangement joins TRBV11-1 to TRBJ2-2, with 8 bases identical to TRBD2. With 4 bases clipped from V and 2 bases from J, the junction kept 3 bases outside the gene matches. Germline lookup yields CDR1 SGHAT and CDR2 FQDESV (reference sequence). This CDR3 contains 15 residues. The CDR3 sequence is CASSWTSSNTGELFF. The DNA for the CDR3 is TGTGCCAGCAGCTGGACTAGCTCTAACACCGGGGAGCTGTTTTTT.

This chain links TRBV7-3 with TRBJ2-3; 12 nucleotides line up with TRBD2. CDR3 length: 16 residues. V was clipped by 2 bases and J by 2 bases; unmatched bases: 2. The germline gives CDR1 SGHTA, CDR2 FQGTGA. Here the CDR3 DNA reads TGTGCCAGCAGCTTAGGACTAGCGGGGAACACAGATACGCAGTATTTT. Translation: CASSLGLAGNTDTQYF.

V is TRBV12-3 or TRBV12-4 and J is TRBJ1-1; 9 bases match TRBD1. The CDR3 spans 12 residues. With 6 bases clipped from V and 9 bases from J, the junction kept 5 bases outside the gene matches. This CDR3 is CASSFNRGQAFF. As DNA, the CDR3 is TGTGCCAGCAGCTTCAACAGGGGGCAAGCTTTCTTT.

The genes are TRBV7-3 and TRBJ2-2; tentative D call: TRBD2 (6 bases). Trimming stripped 5 bases from V and 6 bases from J, with 10 bases between. Germline V gives CDR1 SGHTA, CDR2 FQGTGA. CDR3 length: 13 amino acids. This CDR3 is CASSRLVAGELFF. The CDR3 region has the DNA TGTGCCAGCAGCAGACTAGTCGCCGGGGAGCTGTTTTTT.

The CDR3 is CASSASPGRGGTGELFF. In DNA form, the CDR3 reads TGTGCCAGCAGTGCCTCCCCAGGGAGGGGCGGGACCGGGGAGCTGTTTTTT. The chain uses TRBV28 and TRBJ2-2; 7 bases are a match to TRBD2. J gave up 5 bases and V 5 bases, and 14 bases lay outside the gene matches. In germline, CDR1 is MDHEN, CDR2 SYDVKM. This CDR3 has 17 residues.

V gene TRBV5-4 combines with J gene TRBJ2-3; 13 bases are a match to TRBD2. V shed 6 bases, J shed 6 bases, and the junction held 19 bases outside the gene matches. The CDR3 has 19 amino acids. CDR1 and CDR2 from the germline V gene are SGHNT and YYREEE (reference sequence). Here the CDR3 DNA reads TGTGCCAGCACCCCGGGAACTAGCGGGAGGGTAAACAATCTGGATACGCAGTATTTT. Translated: CASTPGTSGRVNNLDTQYF. Full variable domain (remainder filled in from reference TRBV5-4 and TRBJ2-3): ETGVTQSPTHLIKTRGQQVTLRCSSQSGHNTVSWYQQALGQGPQFIFQYYREEENGRGNFPPRFSGLQFPNYSSELNVNALELDDSALYLCASTPGTSGRVNNLDTQYFGPGTRLTVL.

The chain carries TRBV6-1 and TRBJ1-4; D remains ambiguous. The CDR3 runs to 16 residues. Per germline, CDR1 MNHNS and CDR2 SASEGT. Trimming left V 3 bases short and J 5 bases short, with 16 bases between. The CDR3 nucleotides read TGTGCCAGCAGTGACATAGTCACCGACACCAATGAAAAACTGTTTTTT. This sequence encodes CASSDIVTDTNEKLFF.

J is TRBJ1-4 and V is TRBV10-2; D uncertain. The CDR3 sequence is 14 residues long. The V gene's germline CDR1 is WSHSY and CDR2 SAAADI. Trimming removed 2 bases from V and 7 bases from J, with 11 bases in between. CDR3 loop: CASSEGAIPEKLFF. The CDR3 DNA follows: TGCGCCAGCAGTGAGGGTGCGATCCCTGAAAAACTGTTTTTT.

The J gene is TRBJ2-5, the V gene TRBV7-9; 7 nucleotides agree with TRBD1. The CDR3 totals 16 residues. V lost 1 base to trimming and J lost 4 bases; unmatched junction nucleotides: 9. CDR1 and CDR2 (germline): SEHNR, FQNEAQ (reference sequence). CDR3: CASSLDPRGKRETQYF. In nucleotides, the CDR3 is TGTGCCAGCAGCTTAGATCCCAGGGGGAAGCGAGAGACCCAGTACTTC.

This clone has more than one count but fewer than ten. This chain uses TRBV5-4 with TRBJ1-2; unclear D gene. Trimming cost V 4 bases and J 2 bases, with 15 bases left between them. Germline values: CDR1 SGHNT, CDR2 YYREEE (reference sequence). This CDR3 has 15 amino acids. For the CDR3, the DNA is TGTGCCAGCAGCCGGGATCAGGTTCTCAACTATGGCTACACCTTC. This gives the protein CASSRDQVLNYGYTF.